This T cell receptor (beta chain) stems from a study of Graves' ophthalmopathy and Graves' hyperthyroidism. General study results and limits: Progression of ophthalmopathy was predicted by the model with more than 70% sensitivity and under 75% specificity.

As the template, RNA transcripts were used to amplify TCR beta CDR3 regions. An initial RT-PCR round employing HTBI primers preceded a second-round multiplex PCR. MiXCR was run by TCRdb on the multiplex PCR reads, yielding one entry per CDR3 protein. The sample has hundreds of thousands of distinct CDR3 sequences, about 38% seen once; the top ten hold roughly 3%. The CDR3 consists of 15 residues. V was cut by 5 bases and J by 6 bases, with 20 bases left in between. Germline V gene data show CDR1 as LNHNV and CDR2 as YYDKDF (reference sequence). This clonotype was picked up many times. The target antigen is unknown.

This TCR was sampled from an adult man with Graves' ophthalmopathy. The sample consisted of peripheral blood. The rearrangement uses TRBV15 and TRBJ2-7; possibly TRBD1 for D (5 bases). CDR3 sequence (DNA): TGTGCCACCAGCTCCCCGGGCCCTGGGGCCCTCGAGCAGTACTTC. Encoded protein: CATSSPGPGALEQYF. Supplemented by reference TRBV15 and TRBJ2-7, the full variable domain reads DAMVIQNPRYQVTQFGKPVTLSCSQTLNHNVMYWYQQKSSQAPKLLFHYYDKDFNNEADTPDNFQSRRPNTSFCFLDIRSPGLGDTAMYLCATSSPGPGALEQYFGPGTRLTVT.